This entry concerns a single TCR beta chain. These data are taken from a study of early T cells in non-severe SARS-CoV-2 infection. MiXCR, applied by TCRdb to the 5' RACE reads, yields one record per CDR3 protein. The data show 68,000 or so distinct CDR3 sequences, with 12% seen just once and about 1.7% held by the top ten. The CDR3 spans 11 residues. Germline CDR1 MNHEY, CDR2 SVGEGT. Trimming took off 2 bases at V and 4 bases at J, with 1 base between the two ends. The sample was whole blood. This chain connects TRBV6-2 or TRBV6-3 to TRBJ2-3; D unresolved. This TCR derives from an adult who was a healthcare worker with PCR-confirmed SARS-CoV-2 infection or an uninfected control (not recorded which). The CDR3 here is CASSYADTQYF. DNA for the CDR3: TGTGCCAGCAGTTACGCAGATACGCAGTATTTT.